Listed here are 28 T cell receptor beta chains from one sample, sequenced in a study of blood T cell repertoires in COVID-19. Libraries were prepared by immunoSEQ multiplex PCR; TCRdb keeps only in-frame clonotypes and omits some of them. The sample includes under 200,000 clones, approximately 80% of them seen just once. Sequences were obtained from peripheral blood. Source of these receptors: an elderly woman with active or convalescent COVID-19.

The chain has TRBV5-6 and TRBJ1-6, with D maybe TRBD1 (6 bases). V lost 0 bases, J lost 10 bases, and 17 bases lay in between. CDR1 and CDR2 from the germline V gene are SGHDT and YYEEEE. The CDR3 length is 16 residues. CDR3 sequence reads: CASSLVRRTVGSPLHF. CDR3 in DNA: TGTGCCAGCAGCTTGGTTAGGCGGACAGTCGGCTCACCCCTCCACTTT.

CDR3 sequence: CAISETPTGVEQYF. In nucleotides, the CDR3 is TGTGCCATCAGTGAGACCCCGACAGGGGTGGAGCAGTACTTC. The rearrangement joins TRBV10-3 to TRBJ2-7, with 8 bases matching TRBD1. The junction had 7 bases not matched to a gene; V was cut back by 2 bases and J by 7 bases. This CDR3 spans 14 amino acids. Germline V CDR1 and CDR2: ENHRY, SYGVKD.

The rearrangement joins TRBV6-5 to TRBJ2-3, with TRBD2 matching over 8 bases. Germline V gene lookup returns CDR1 MNHEY and CDR2 SVGAGI. The CDR3 is 15 amino acids. V lost 10 bases and J lost 5; bases outside the gene matches: 14. CDR3 protein: CAIRSAGGRKDTQYF. CDR3 in DNA: TGTGCCATACGGTCGGCGGGGGGTAGGAAAGATACGCAGTATTTT.

This clone was seen only a few times. J is TRBJ1-2 and V is TRBV28; D uncertain. Trimming shortened V by 6 bases and J by 4 bases, and 12 bases separated the two germline ends. The CDR3 covers 13 residues. Germline V gene sequence: CDR1 MDHEN, CDR2 SYDVKM. The CDR3 bases are TGTGCCAGCAGGGACTCGACATCCTATGGCTACACCTTC. Protein sequence: CASRDSTSYGYTF.

The chain employs TRBV15 and TRBJ2-3, with 10 positions matching TRBD1. CDR3 size: 15 residues. From germline, CDR1 is LNHNV and CDR2 YYDKDF (reference sequence). The J segment lost 3 bases and the V segment lost 5 bases, leaving 5 bases of the junction unmatched. The DNA of the CDR3 is TGTGCCACCAGCGGCGACAGGGGGCGGACAGATACGCAGTATTTT. It is translated as CATSGDRGRTDTQYF.

The count of this clone is one. J is TRBJ2-3 and V is TRBV9; TRBD1 is a possible D gene (5 bases). The CDR3 totals 16 residues. The germline V gene encodes CDR1 SGDLS and CDR2 YYNGEE. Trimming removed 3 bases at V and 2 bases at J, with 16 bases between. In DNA form, the CDR3 reads TGTGCCAGCAGCGCTGCAGGGTATTGGGACACAGATACGCAGTATTTT. Translated: CASSAAGYWDTDTQYF.

The table lists this clone with a few counts. V is TRBV19 and J is TRBJ2-1; a weak D match, TRBD2 (6 bases). This CDR3 is 15 amino acids long. Germline values: CDR1 LNHDA, CDR2 SQIVND (reference sequence). Deletions cut 3 bases from V and 3 bases from J, with 12 bases between. CDR3 sequence: CASSIIAENYNEQFF. The CDR3 DNA reads as TGTGCCAGTAGTATTATAGCGGAGAACTACAATGAGCAGTTCTTC.

This chain joins TRBV2 and TRBJ1-1, with 7 bases aligning to TRBD1. This CDR3 has 12 amino acids. V shed 4 bases, J shed 6 bases, and the junction held 2 bases outside the gene matches. The germline V gene has CDR1 SNHLY and CDR2 FYNNEI. The CDR3 protein is CASSGDSAEAFF. The DNA for the CDR3 is TGTGCCAGCAGTGGGGACAGCGCTGAAGCTTTCTTT.

The genes are TRBV7-2 and TRBJ2-7; 8 positions agree with TRBD2. J gave up 5 bases and V 1 base, and 7 bases lay outside the gene matches. The CDR3 has 15 residues. CDR1 is SGHTA and CDR2 is FQGNSA in the germline V gene. CDR3 residues: CASSLEWRGVHEQYF. CDR3 nucleotide sequence: TGTGCCAGCAGCTTAGAATGGCGGGGGGTCCACGAGCAGTACTTC.

This CDR3 is CASSLDRDSNEQFF. In nucleotides, the CDR3 is TGCGCCAGCAGCTTGGACCGGGACAGCAATGAGCAGTTCTTC. The V and J genes are TRBV5-1 and TRBJ2-1, with 7 bases aligning to TRBD1. V was clipped by 0 bases and J by 6 bases; unmatched bases: 3. In germline, CDR1 is SGHRS, CDR2 YFSETQ. This CDR3 spans 14 amino acids. Complete variable domain (other parts from reference TRBV5-1 and TRBJ2-1): KAGVTQTPRYLIKTRGQQVTLSCSPISGHRSVSWYQQTPGQGLQFLFEYFSETQRNKGNFPGRFSGRQFSNSRSEMNVSTLELGDSALYLCASSLDRDSNEQFFGPGTRLTVL.

This rearrangement joins TRBV7-2 to TRBJ2-1; D is undetermined. Germline values: CDR1 SGHTA, CDR2 FQGNSA. V was cut by 2 bases and J by 6 bases, with 11 bases left in between. This CDR3 has 14 residues. CDR3 nucleotides: TGTGCCAGCAGCTTAAGTAGATCGTCCAATGAGCAGTTCTTC. It is translated as CASSLSRSSNEQFF.

CDR3 nucleotides: TGTGCCAGCAGTTACTCGGGCCAGGGGATTTCTAATGAGCAGTTCTTC. This sequence encodes CASSYSGQGISNEQFF. The rearrangement links TRBV6-5 to TRBJ2-1, with a tentative D call TRBD1 (6 bases). CDR1 and CDR2 from the germline V gene are MNHEY and SVGAGI. V was trimmed by 0 bases and J by 7 bases, leaving 16 bases between them. The length of the CDR3 is 16 residues.

The chain employs TRBV9 and TRBJ1-3; 8 bases are a match to TRBD1. From germline, CDR1 is SGDLS and CDR2 YYNGEE. V shed 4 bases, J shed 3 bases, and the junction held 3 bases outside the gene matches. There are 14 residues in the CDR3. DNA of the CDR3: TGTGCCAGCAGCTCAACAGGGGGTGGAAACACCATATATTTT. This gives the protein CASSSTGGGNTIYF.

This rearrangement joins TRBV9 to TRBJ1-2; 7 nucleotides match TRBD1. CDR3 length: 17 residues. Germline CDR1 is SGDLS and CDR2 is YYNGEE. Unmatched junction bases numbered 16, after V lost 3 bases and J lost 5 bases. CDR3 region: CASSGPRWTGNKYGYTF. CDR3 DNA sequence: TGTGCCAGCAGCGGGCCTCGTTGGACAGGCAATAAGTATGGCTACACCTTC. The full variable domain, in which reference TRBV9 and TRBJ1-2 provide the parts outside the CDR3, is DSGVTQTPKHLITATGQRVTLRCSPRSGDLSVYWYQQSLDQGLQFLIQYYNGEERAKGNILERFSAQQFPDLHSELNLSSLELGDSALYFCASSGPRWTGNKYGYTFGSGTRLTVV.

The chain combines TRBV5-5 with TRBJ2-1; 9 bases map to TRBD1. This CDR3 region has 16 residues. The junction had 9 bases not matched to a gene; V was cut back by 2 bases and J by 6 bases. Germline V gene data show CDR1 as SGHKS and CDR2 as YYEKEE (reference sequence). The DNA for the CDR3 is TGTGCCAGCAGCTTATGGGGACAGGGTTCGGGCAATGAGCAGTTCTTC. Translating it yields CASSLWGQGSGNEQFF.

This clone is a singleton in its sample. V and J are TRBV6-1 and TRBJ2-1; unclear D gene. Trimming removed 0 bases at V and 6 bases at J, with 15 bases between. CDR3 size: 16 residues. The germline V gene has CDR1 MNHNS and CDR2 SASEGT. The DNA for the CDR3 is TGTGCCAGCAGTGAAGCAGACACCATAAGGCGCAATGAGCAGTTCTTC. Translated, it gives CASSEADTIRRNEQFF.

This chain links TRBV6-5 with TRBJ1-1; D is perhaps TRBD1 (5 bases). V lost 10 bases to trimming and J lost 2 bases, with 17 bases between them. In germline, CDR1 is MNHEY, CDR2 SVGAGI. This CDR3 region has 14 residues. The chain's CDR3 is CATSGGSSNTEAFF. The CDR3 nucleotides are TGTGCCACCTCGGGGGGGTCCTCTAACACTGAAGCTTTCTTT.

A single count supports this clone. This chain uses TRBV27 with TRBJ1-5; D not certain. The CDR3 totals 13 residues. V lost 2 bases and J lost 7, with 9 bases in between. Germline CDR1 and CDR2: MNHEY and SMNVEV (reference sequence). The CDR3 protein is CASSLNPGQPQHF. The DNA of the CDR3 is TGTGCCAGCAGTTTAAACCCGGGGCAGCCCCAGCATTTT.

This chain links TRBV6-5 with TRBJ1-2, with a weak D call TRBD1 (6 bases). The CDR3 extends over 13 amino acids. Germline V gene data show CDR1 as MNHEY and CDR2 as SVGAGI. Trimming took off 2 bases at V and 5 bases at J, with 9 bases between the two ends. The CDR3 DNA reads as TGTGCCAGCAGTTACCCACAGGGTTATGGCTACACCTTC. Translating gives CASSYPQGYGYTF.

The J gene is TRBJ1-3, the V gene TRBV5-1, with D possibly matching TRBD1 (5 bases). V lost 0 bases and J 2 bases, leaving 9 bases between the germline ends. Germline loops: CDR1 SGHRS, CDR2 YFSETQ. CDR3 length: 15 amino acids. The CDR3 sequence: CASSLARVTGNTIYF. As DNA, the CDR3 is TGCGCCAGCAGCTTGGCCAGGGTCACTGGAAACACCATATATTTT.

This clone occurred once. The chain joins TRBV29-1 to TRBJ1-3, with unresolved D. There are 13 residues in the CDR3. Deletions cut 5 bases from V and 0 bases from J, with 8 bases between. Germline CDR1 reads SQVTM; CDR2 reads ANQGSEA. The CDR3 is CSVFWASGNTIYF. The DNA of the CDR3 is TGCAGCGTTTTCTGGGCCTCTGGAAACACCATATATTTT.

The V gene is TRBV6-5, the J gene TRBJ2-1, with 7 positions matching TRBD2. The germline V gene encodes CDR1 MNHEY and CDR2 SVGAGI. This CDR3 has 14 amino acids. Unmatched junction bases numbered 8, after V lost 6 bases and J lost 6 bases. The CDR3 is CASSLTSSTNEQFF. CDR3 DNA sequence: TGTGCCAGCAGCCTGACTAGCTCTACCAATGAGCAGTTCTTC.

At least ten counts were recorded for this clone. CDR3 in amino acids: CSAGIADTQYF. The CDR3 region has the DNA TGCAGTGCAGGAATAGCGGATACGCAGTATTTT. The rearrangement uses TRBV20-1 and TRBJ2-3, with a weak D call TRBD2 (5 bases). The CDR3 covers 11 residues. Per germline, CDR1 DFQATT and CDR2 SNEGSKA (reference sequence). V gave up 6 bases and J gave up 6 bases, with 10 bases separating them.

This chain joins TRBV6-5 and TRBJ1-2; 11 nucleotides align to TRBD1. The CDR3 runs 14 residues. V shed 5 bases and J 7 bases; nucleotides not matched to a gene: 6. In germline, CDR1 is MNHEY, CDR2 SVGAGI. The CDR3 here is CASSRGTGGLGYTF. The CDR3 DNA reads as TGTGCCAGCAGTCGAGGGACAGGGGGGCTTGGCTACACCTTC.

The V and J genes are TRBV19 and TRBJ1-2; TRBD1 aligns across 7 bases. Germline CDR1 is LNHDA and CDR2 is SQIVND (reference sequence). V gave up 3 bases and J gave up 3 bases; unmatched junction bases: 7. This CDR3 is 15 amino acids long. CDR3 bases: TGTGCCAGTAGTATTGCCACAGGGGTCGACTATGGCTACACCTTC. This gives the protein CASSIATGVDYGYTF.

This clone was found a few times. The chain combines TRBV2 with TRBJ1-2; D ambiguous. Trimming stripped 3 bases from V and 10 bases from J, with 12 bases between. Germline values: CDR1 SNHLY, CDR2 FYNNEI. This CDR3 contains 12 residues. The CDR3 nucleotides read TGTGCCAGCAGTGAGCGGCAGCGTTACTACACCTTC. Translated: CASSERQRYYTF.

The chain carries TRBV6-1 and TRBJ1-2; tentative D call: TRBD1 (5 bases). The V end was cut by 2 bases, the J end by 8 bases, with 12 bases between. The germline CDR1 and CDR2 sequences are MNHNS and SASEGT. The CDR3 contains 13 residues. Here the CDR3 DNA reads TGTGCCAGCAGTGAATTAGCAGGGAACGGCTACACCTTC. It yields the protein CASSELAGNGYTF.

CDR3: CASSRKLQGPDHLAKNIQYF. The CDR3 region has the DNA TGTGCCAGCAGCCGAAAACTACAGGGGCCGGACCACCTAGCCAAAAACATTCAGTACTTC. This rearrangement joins TRBV27 to TRBJ2-4; 7 nucleotides align to TRBD1. There are 20 residues in the CDR3. Germline V gene data show CDR1 as MNHEY and CDR2 as SMNVEV (reference sequence). Trimming took 6 bases from V and 0 from J; bases not matched to a gene: 20.